This record covers a single T cell receptor (beta chain). It lacks a known antigen. Within one base of it there is no much larger clone, and no base qualities were kept. The donors were healthy, HIV-negative adults who had no recently reported acute infections or vaccinations. Every donor was a Caucasian adult living in Nashville, Tennessee, USA. CD4+ T cells were enriched by magnetic negative selection; naive cells were then positively selected on CD45RA, and the negative fraction formed the memory subset. Blood was obtained by leukapheresis, after which PBMCs were separated by Ficoll-Histopaque density gradient centrifugation and cryopreserved in liquid nitrogen vapor phase. Analytical flow cytometry was used to check the purity and quantity of each magnetically sorted T cell population. Each sorted fraction had its genomic DNA isolated and then quantified by UV absorbance on a Nanodrop 2000c. The data derive from a study of shared clonotypes between healthy human individuals (dated by TCRdb to about 2020). Broadly, across the study: The cohort comprised a couple of women and a few men aged 18 to 49 years. Per donor, three plates each were used for CD4 naive and CD4 memory, two for CD8 naive, and one for CD8 memory. The study deeply sequenced blood TCR repertoires of five healthy adults to estimate repertoire size and the extent of clonotype sharing between individuals. To increase sequencing depth and limit assay-specific biases, different laboratories used diverse techniques to prepare libraries and sequence TCR repertoires. Leukapheresis yielded between about 0.9 and 10 billion PBMCs per donor.

Including cysteine and phenylalanine, the CDR3 has 14 amino acids. The CDR3 DNA has 42 bases and is translated from base 1. TCR CDR3 regions were amplified from genomic DNA by multiplex PCR using the deep immunoSEQ assay. Extracted genomic DNA from each cell subset was distributed evenly across all wells of several immunoSEQ 96-well plates, and each plate was treated as a replicate. For sorted subsets, roughly 200 ng of genomic DNA, equivalent to about 30,000 T cell genomes, went into each replicate PCR. Purified libraries were quantified with a Qubit 3.0 fluorometer, sized on a Bioanalyzer 2100, and re-quantified with the KAPA Library Quantification kit. Each immunoSEQ 96-well plate was sequenced on its own single-read 150-cycle Illumina NextSeq 550 flow cell. The paper's data handling went like this. Because the immunoSEQ output held only junctional sequences and lacked quality scores, the filtering could not match the filtering applied to full-length reads. Sequences were annotated with PyIR, a Python wrapper for IgBLAST v1.9, using IMGT germline references to assign V/J genes and CDR3. Reads with weak V/J assignments (E-value above 1e-6), missing CDR3, stop codons, out-of-frame junctions, or ambiguous translated residues were removed. V3J clonotypes were defined by identical inferred V gene, J gene, and CDR3 amino acid sequence. The percentage overlap between two repertoires was calculated by dividing the number of shared unique clonotypes by the size of the smaller repertoire. Three approaches were used to assess repertoire richness: RTK rarefaction, the Chao1 estimator, and Recon v2.1 estimates of unobserved clonotypes. Generation probabilities were computed with OLGA for all TCRbeta clonotypes obtained by the gDNA method from several donors. TCRdb obtained this table from immuneACCESS and retained in-frame rearrangements with V and J assigned. These tables miss some clones; where compared with another copy, unresolved V genes account for less than half of the shortfall, and the remainder is unexplained. V and J calls and clone size are those listed in that table; D and trimming were worked out from the DNA. The sample has about 1.5 million clones on record, approximately 96% of them singletons. About 1% of the sample is in the top ten clones.

Points the paper makes about the study in general: Naive subsets generally had larger estimated clonotype richness than memory subsets. Sampling was limited to blood, and TCR repertoires in tissue likely differ from TCR repertoires in blood. Clonotypes shared by all four sorted-subset donors showed higher generation probabilities than non-shared clonotypes. Even with the large sequencing depth, rarefaction of the sorted-subset datasets indicated that sequencing was incomplete. Across a handful of donors, about 5% of naive CD4, approximately 3.6% of naive CD8, about 2.3% of memory CD4, and 0.4% of memory CD8 clonotypes were shared. Pairwise subsampling indicated that sequencing depth was expected to affect the degree of clonotype sharing among donors. The genetic and exposure-history diversity represented was limited by the small number of donors.

The sample was naive CD4+ T cells sorted from blood. The cell subset or site label corresponds to: CD45RA+ positively selected. The V gene is TRBV7-5 and the J gene is TRBJ2-5; TRBD1, the table's D call, lacks a check against the DNA. TRBV7-5 is described as a pseudogene. This TCR derives from a man aged 25-45 years in good health. The DNA sequence reads TGTGTCAGAAGCAGCCTGGGGCCAGAAGAGACCCAGTACTTC. The translation is CVRSSLGPEETQYF.